What follows are 18 T cell receptor beta chains derived from one specimen sequenced in a study of identical twins. MiXCR, applied by TCRdb to the 5' RACE reads, yields one record per CDR3 protein. The table lists some 1,600,000 distinct CDR3 sequences, less than 35% of them singletons. The source material was cord blood. Receptors were obtained from a newborn girl in good health.

This clonotype has ten or more counts. This chain uses TRBV2 with TRBJ2-4, with D tentatively TRBD1 (5 bases). The CDR3 runs to 14 residues. Trimming shortened V by 4 bases and J by 1 base, and 8 bases separated the two germline ends. Germline CDR1 and CDR2: SNHLY and FYNNEI. CDR3 loop: CASSVGVAKNIQYF. The DNA of the CDR3 is TGTGCCAGCAGTGTAGGGGTTGCCAAAAACATTCAGTACTTC.

This clonotype appeared a few times. The rearrangement links TRBV7-8 to TRBJ1-1; D not certain. The V end was cut by 5 bases, the J end by 3 bases, with 13 bases between. The CDR3 runs to 14 residues. Looked up from germline, CDR1 is SGHVS and CDR2 is FQNEAQ. The CDR3 loop is CASSQPQSHTEAFF. The CDR3 DNA is TGTGCCAGCAGCCAACCACAGAGCCACACTGAAGCTTTCTTT.

The sample holds a few counts of this clonotype. The chain recombines TRBV20-1 with TRBJ2-7; 9 nucleotides align to TRBD1. The length of the CDR3 is 13 residues. Germline V CDR1 and CDR2: DFQATT, SNEGSKA (reference sequence). The V gene end was trimmed by 6 bases and the J gene end by 3 bases; junction bases not matched to a gene: 6. The CDR3 region has the DNA TGCAGTGCCACGGGACAGGGTGGCTACGAGCAGTACTTC. It translates to CSATGQGGYEQYF.

Many counts were recorded for this clonotype. The chain recombines TRBV29-1 with TRBJ2-7, with 8 bases matching TRBD1. V lost 6 bases and J lost 2; bases outside the gene matches: 12. The CDR3 runs 15 residues. CDR1 and CDR2 (germline): SQVTM, ANQGSEA. The CDR3 protein is CSVHDLIQGAYEQYF. For the CDR3, the DNA is TGCAGCGTCCACGATCTTATACAGGGGGCCTACGAGCAGTACTTC.

Ten or more counts support this clonotype. The chain has TRBV7-8 and TRBJ1-2; D uncertain. Germline values: CDR1 SGHVS, CDR2 FQNEAQ. This CDR3 contains 13 residues. The V gene lost 5 bases and the J gene lost 2 bases, with 9 bases spanning the gap. CDR3 nucleotide sequence: TGTGCCAGCAGCCCTAGGGAGAACTATGGCTACACCTTC. Protein sequence: CASSPRENYGYTF.

This clonotype was detected many times. The V and J genes are TRBV20-1 and TRBJ2-3; D unresolved. Germline CDR1 DFQATT, CDR2 SNEGSKA (reference sequence). V was cut by 7 bases and J by 5 bases, with 7 bases left in between. This CDR3 spans 10 amino acids. The CDR3 bases are TGCAGTGTTCTCGGAGATACGCAGTATTTT. Residues: CSVLGDTQYF.

The chain has TRBV6-2 or TRBV6-3 and TRBJ2-3; 14 bases agree with TRBD2. This CDR3 region has 16 residues. V was clipped by 6 bases and J by 6 bases; unmatched bases: 8. Germline V gives CDR1 MNHEY, CDR2 SVGEGT. The CDR3 bases are TGTGCCAGCAGCCGAGGACTAGCGGGAGGAGTCGATACGCAGTATTTT. Translating gives CASSRGLAGGVDTQYF.

Only a few counts were recorded for this clonotype. V is TRBV25-1 and J is TRBJ2-5; no definite D call. The ends were cut back, 4 bases at V and 4 bases at J, with 13 bases in the middle. CDR1 is MGHDK, CDR2 SYGVNS, per germline. The CDR3 covers 14 residues. Written as DNA, the CDR3 is TGTGCCAGCAGTGGAAACAGTTTAAGAGAGACCCAGTACTTC. The encoded protein is CASSGNSLRETQYF.

Only a few counts were recorded for this clonotype. This rearrangement joins TRBV11-2 to TRBJ2-1, with D uncertain. The germline CDR1 and CDR2 sequences are SGHAT and FQNNGV. The V gene lost 5 bases and the J gene lost 6 bases, with 14 bases spanning the gap. The CDR3 has 14 residues. This CDR3 is CASSPIQLGNEQFF. The CDR3 DNA is TGTGCCAGCAGCCCTATTCAGTTGGGCAATGAGCAGTTCTTC.

The chain has TRBV5-6 and TRBJ2-4; D is unclear. V was cut by 3 bases and J by 1 base, with 11 bases left in between. Germline-derived CDR1 and CDR2 are SGHDT and YYEEEE. The CDR3 sequence is 15 residues long. The CDR3 protein is CASSSAGRAKNIQYF. DNA of the CDR3: TGTGCCAGCAGCTCGGCCGGACGGGCCAAAAACATTCAGTACTTC.

A few counts support this clonotype. The chain is built from TRBV7-2 and TRBJ2-3; D is tentatively TRBD1 or TRBD2 (6 bases each). V gave up 1 base and J gave up 7 bases, with 15 bases separating them. Germline V CDR1 and CDR2: SGHTA, FQGNSA. The CDR3 length is 15 residues. The DNA of the CDR3 is TGTGCCAGCAGCTTAGGGGGGGCAGAAACTTATACGCAGTATTTT. Residues: CASSLGGAETYTQYF.

This clonotype was counted between two and nine times. The chain recombines TRBV6-1 with TRBJ2-7, with a weak D call TRBD1 (5 bases). The germline V and J ends were trimmed by 6 bases and 1 base, with 13 bases remaining between them. The V gene's germline CDR1 is MNHNS and CDR2 SASEGT. The CDR3 is 14 residues long. The CDR3: CASRPYRQSYEQYF. The CDR3 DNA is TGTGCCAGCAGGCCCTACAGGCAATCCTACGAGCAGTACTTC.

There are many counts of this clonotype. This chain links TRBV9 with TRBJ2-5; TRBD2 matches 13 bases. This CDR3 spans 15 amino acids. The junction had 7 bases not matched to a gene; V was cut back by 4 bases and J by 7 bases. Looked up from germline, CDR1 is SGDLS and CDR2 is YYNGEE. This CDR3 reads CASSLGLAGVGTQYF. The CDR3 region has the DNA TGTGCCAGCAGCCTCGGACTAGCGGGAGTTGGGACCCAGTACTTC.

This chain uses TRBV5-5 with TRBJ2-5, with 7 bases aligning to TRBD2. The J call may not be correct, given that the DNA end is closer to TRBJ2-7. This CDR3 has 16 residues. Germline CDR1 SGHKS, CDR2 YYEKEE (reference sequence). The chain's CDR3 is CASSLLRAGMFYEQYF. CDR3 bases: TGTGCCAGCAGCTTGTTAAGAGCGGGGATGTTCTACGAGCAGTACTTC.

The rearrangement uses TRBV10-3 and TRBJ1-2, with D unresolved. V gave up 6 bases and J gave up 4 bases, with 12 bases separating them. This CDR3 region has 13 residues. In germline, CDR1 is ENHRY, CDR2 SYGVKD. CDR3 amino acids: CAISDTWVYGYTF. The CDR3 region has the DNA TGTGCCATCAGCGACACATGGGTCTATGGCTACACCTTC.

The chain uses TRBV7-2 and TRBJ2-3, with D unclear. This CDR3 is built from 13 residues. Trimming cost V 5 bases and J 4 bases, with 10 bases left between them. Germline V gene lookup returns CDR1 SGHTA and CDR2 FQGNSA. The CDR3 coding sequence is TGTGCCAGCAGCCGAAGGAGCGCAGATACGCAGTATTTT. Translating gives CASSRRSADTQYF.

The chain is built from TRBV28 and TRBJ2-7; unclear D gene. The CDR3 runs 12 residues. Germline lookup yields CDR1 MDHEN and CDR2 SYDVKM. This chain's CDR3 is CAHAARPYEQYF. The DNA for the CDR3 is TGTGCTCACGCTGCGCGACCCTACGAGCAGTACTTC.

This clonotype was observed a few times. The chain carries TRBV10-3 and TRBJ1-1, with D hard to call. The CDR3 is 11 residues long. CDR1 is ENHRY, CDR2 SYGVKD, per germline. With 3 bases removed from V and 7 bases from J, the gap between germline ends came to 6 bases. The CDR3 coding sequence is TGTGCCATCAGTGATACACTTGAAGCTTTCTTT. Translating gives CAISDTLEAFF.